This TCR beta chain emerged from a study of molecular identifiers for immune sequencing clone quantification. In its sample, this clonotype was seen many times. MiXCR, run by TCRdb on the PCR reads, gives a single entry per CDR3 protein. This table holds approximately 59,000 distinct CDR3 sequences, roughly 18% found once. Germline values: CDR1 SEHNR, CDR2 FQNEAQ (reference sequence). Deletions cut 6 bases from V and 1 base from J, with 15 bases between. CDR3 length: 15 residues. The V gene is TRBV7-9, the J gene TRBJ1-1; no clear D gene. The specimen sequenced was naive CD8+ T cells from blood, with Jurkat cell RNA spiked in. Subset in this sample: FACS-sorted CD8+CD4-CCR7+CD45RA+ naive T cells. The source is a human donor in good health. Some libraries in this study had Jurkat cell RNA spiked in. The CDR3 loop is CASSPVVNRNTEAFF. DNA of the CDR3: TGTGCCAGCAGTCCTGTAGTCAACAGGAACACTGAAGCTTTCTTT.